Each of the 25 T cell receptor beta chains below was sequenced from the same sample in a study of memory CD4+ T cells and cytomegalovirus serostatus. Repertoires were generated with immunoSEQ multiplex PCR, while TCRdb's copy carries only in-frame clones and drops some. The sample has tens of thousands of clones; about 81% are singletons. Single viable CD3+CD4+CD8-CD45RO+ cells were sorted as the memory CD4+ T cells. Input material: memory CD4+ T cells from blood. The source of these receptors is an adult in good health and CMV-seronegative.

This sequence joins TRBV7-2 and TRBJ2-1; D ambiguous. The V gene lost 3 bases and the J gene lost 5 bases, with 8 bases spanning the gap. Looked up from germline, CDR1 is SGHTA and CDR2 is FQGNSA. The CDR3 covers 13 residues. This CDR3 reads CASSLGPNNEQFF. For the CDR3, the DNA is TGTGCCAGCAGCTTGGGCCCCAACAATGAGCAGTTCTTC.

The genes are TRBV28 and TRBJ2-7, with a weak D call TRBD1 (5 bases). Trimming took 3 bases from V and 4 from J, leaving 10 bases between them. Germline CDR1 MDHEN, CDR2 SYDVKM. This CDR3 is built from 13 residues. The CDR3 nucleotides are TGTGCCAGCAGTTTGCAAGGGGCTTACGAGCAGTACTTC. Translated, it gives CASSLQGAYEQYF. The whole variable domain, filled in from reference TRBV28 and TRBJ2-7, reads DVKVTQSSRYLVKRTGEKVFLECVQDMDHENMFWYRQDPGLGLRLIYFSYDVKMKEKGDIPEGYSVSREKKERFSLILESASTNQTSMYLCASSLQGAYEQYFGPGTRLTVT.

This clone has a single count. This chain connects TRBV5-1 to TRBJ2-5, with D uncertain. This CDR3 has 14 residues. The germline V gene has CDR1 SGHRS and CDR2 YFSETQ. The V end was cut by 5 bases, the J end by 1 base, with 12 bases between. For the CDR3, the DNA is TGCGCCAGCAGATTTACAGTACCCCAAGAGACCCAGTACTTC. This codes for CASRFTVPQETQYF.

V and J are TRBV6-5 and TRBJ2-1; 12 bases agree with TRBD2. Trimming removed 6 bases from V and 2 bases from J; junction bases left unmatched: 2. Germline CDR1 and CDR2: MNHEY and SVGAGI. The CDR3 length is 15 residues. For the CDR3, the DNA is TGTGCCAGCAGCCTAGCGGGAGGGACCTACAATGAGCAGTTCTTC. This gives the protein CASSLAGGTYNEQFF.

The chain employs TRBV28 and TRBJ2-7, with 7 bases fitting TRBD1. The CDR3 runs to 11 residues. CDR1 and CDR2 from the germline V gene are MDHEN and SYDVKM. The trim removed 10 bases at V and 3 bases at J, leaving 3 bases unmatched. Here the CDR3 DNA reads TGTGCCATCACAGGGGACTACGAGCAGTACTTC. It yields the protein CAITGDYEQYF.

The chain combines TRBV4-2 with TRBJ1-5; 7 nucleotides agree with TRBD1. Germline-derived CDR1 and CDR2 are LGHNA and YNFKEQ. V lost 4 bases to trimming and J lost 3 bases; unmatched junction nucleotides: 9. CDR3 length: 16 residues. The CDR3: CASSPSGTADNQPQHF. The DNA of the CDR3 is TGTGCCAGCAGCCCTTCCGGGACAGCGGACAATCAGCCCCAGCATTTT.

The chain employs TRBV5-1 and TRBJ1-1; D is undetermined. CDR3 length: 14 amino acids. V was pared by 0 bases and J by 0 bases, with 6 bases between. The germline gives CDR1 SGHRS, CDR2 YFSETQ. CDR3: CASSLGHLNTEAFF. DNA for the CDR3: TGCGCCAGCAGCTTGGGACACCTGAACACTGAAGCTTTCTTT.

The chain joins TRBV9 to TRBJ1-5, with D unclear. With 0 bases removed from V and 2 bases from J, the gap between germline ends came to 6 bases. The CDR3 sequence is 14 residues long. CDR1 SGDLS and CDR2 YYNGEE come from the germline V gene. The CDR3 nucleotides read TGTGCCAGCAGCGTAGGCCAAGGCAATCAGCCCCAGCATTTT. It specifies CASSVGQGNQPQHF.

In the case of this clone: The same CDR3 can be traced to other DNA sequences in this sample. The chain recombines TRBV5-6 with TRBJ1-4; D may be TRBD1 (6 bases). The CDR3 consists of 13 residues. Germline V gene lookup returns CDR1 SGHDT and CDR2 YYEEEE. The germline V and J ends were trimmed by 5 bases and 7 bases, with 12 bases remaining between them. The CDR3, as DNA: TGTGCCAGCAGTCAGGGGACCTCTGAAAAACTGTTTTTT. This sequence encodes CASSQGTSEKLFF.

The CDR3 bases are TGTGCCAGCAGCTTACAGGCAGGGGCGAACACCGGGGAGCTGTTTTTT. Translating it yields CASSLQAGANTGELFF. This rearrangement joins TRBV11-2 to TRBJ2-2; TRBD1 might be the D (6 bases). CDR3 size: 16 residues. Germline-derived CDR1 and CDR2 are SGHAT and FQNNGV. V was cut by 2 bases and J by 0 bases, with 10 bases left in between. The full variable domain, in which reference TRBV11-2 and TRBJ2-2 provide the parts outside the CDR3, is EAGVAQSPRYKIIEKRQSVAFWCNPISGHATLYWYQQILGQGPKLLIQFQNNGVVDDSQLPKDRFSAERLKGVDSTLKIQPAKLEDSAVYLCASSLQAGANTGELFFGEGSRLTVL.

The V and J genes are TRBV6-5 and TRBJ1-1, with no clear D. Trimming cost V 5 bases and J 3 bases, with 7 bases left between them. This CDR3 is 12 amino acids long. Germline CDR1 and CDR2: MNHEY and SVGAGI. Here the CDR3 reads CASSGRYTEAFF. DNA for the CDR3: TGTGCCAGCAGTGGGCGCTACACTGAAGCTTTCTTT.

Only a few counts were recorded for this clone. The sample has other DNA sequences that encode this CDR3 too. In nucleotides, the CDR3 is TGCGCCAGCAGCCCGCTAACAGGGCTGAACACTGAAGCTTTCTTT. Amino acid sequence: CASSPLTGLNTEAFF. This chain uses TRBV5-1 with TRBJ1-1; TRBD1 might be the D (6 bases). Per the germline V gene, CDR1 is SGHRS and CDR2 is YFSETQ. With 4 bases removed from V and 0 bases from J, the gap between germline ends came to 13 bases. The CDR3 length is 15 residues.

The genes are TRBV12-5 and TRBJ2-4, with D perhaps matching TRBD1 (6 bases). There are 14 residues in the CDR3. Germline V lookup: CDR1 LGHNT, CDR2 FRNRAP. V was pared by 6 bases and J by 1 base, with 10 bases between. This chain's CDR3 is CASGSGQAKNIQYF. CDR3 sequence (DNA): TGTGCTAGTGGATCTGGACAGGCCAAAAACATTCAGTACTTC.

This clone was detected only a few times. The rearrangement uses TRBV2 and TRBJ2-7, with TRBD1 identical over 9 bases. The V gene end was trimmed by 6 bases and the J gene end by 6 bases; junction bases not matched to a gene: 12. This CDR3 contains 15 residues. Germline-derived CDR1 and CDR2 are SNHLY and FYNNEI. The CDR3 loop is CASSLSRTGGAEQYF. CDR3 sequence (DNA): TGTGCCAGCAGCTTATCACGAACAGGGGGCGCCGAGCAGTACTTC. The whole variable domain, filled in from reference TRBV2 and TRBJ2-7, reads EPEVTQTPSHQVTQMGQEVILRCVPISNHLYFYWYRQILGQKVEFLVSFYNNEISEKSEIFDDQFSVERPDGSNFTLKIRSTKLEDSAMYFCASSLSRTGGAEQYFGPGTRLTVT.

This clone was recorded a few times. This chain joins TRBV18 and TRBJ1-5, with D tentatively TRBD1 (5 bases). CDR3 length equals 15 residues. Germline V gives CDR1 KGHSH, CDR2 LQKENI. V was cut by 1 base and J by 4 bases, with 11 bases left in between. The CDR3 DNA follows: TGTGCCAGCTCACCACAGTCTGGGGGGAATCAGCCCCAGCATTTT. Amino acid sequence: CASSPQSGGNQPQHF.

This sequence joins TRBV9 and TRBJ1-2, with 8 bases lining up with TRBD1. Germline V gene sequence: CDR1 SGDLS, CDR2 YYNGEE. This CDR3 spans 15 amino acids. V shed 2 bases and J 4 bases; nucleotides not matched to a gene: 7. DNA for the CDR3: TGTGCCAGCAGCGTGACAGGGGATCGGGGCTATGGCTACACCTTC. This encodes CASSVTGDRGYGYTF.

Only a few counts were recorded for this clone. The chain couples TRBV10-1 to TRBJ2-1; 7 bases are a match to TRBD2. The V gene end was trimmed by 8 bases and the J gene end by 4 bases; junction bases not matched to a gene: 20. The CDR3 consists of 18 residues. Germline V lookup: CDR1 WNHNN, CDR2 SYGVQD (reference sequence). The chain's CDR3 is CASACLADLPGRYNEQFF. The CDR3 bases are TGCGCCAGCGCGTGCCTAGCGGACCTCCCCGGAAGATACAATGAGCAGTTCTTC.

Written as DNA, the CDR3 is TGTGCCAGCAGCGTCCGACTAGGGGGTGAGCAGTTCTTC. Encoded protein: CASSVRLGGEQFF. V and J are TRBV11-3 and TRBJ2-1; D tentatively reads TRBD1 or TRBD2 (6 bases each). This CDR3 comprises 13 residues. Trimming left V 5 bases short and J 9 bases short, with 14 bases between. Per germline, CDR1 SGHNT and CDR2 YENEEA.

The J gene is TRBJ1-3, the V gene TRBV18; D remains unclear. The V end was cut by 6 bases, the J end by 4 bases, with 7 bases between. CDR3 length equals 12 residues. Germline V lookup: CDR1 KGHSH, CDR2 LQKENI. Here the CDR3 DNA reads TGTGCCAGCTCCCCTGGCGGAAACACCATATATTTT. Amino acids: CASSPGGNTIYF.

The genes are TRBV2 and TRBJ2-7; D perhaps matches TRBD2 (7 bases). The germline V gene has CDR1 SNHLY and CDR2 FYNNEI. The ends were cut back, 6 bases at V and 1 base at J, with 10 bases in the middle. The CDR3 contains 13 residues. Written as DNA, the CDR3 is TGTGCCAGCAGGAGGGGGGGGTCCTACGAGCAGTACTTC. Encoded protein: CASRRGGSYEQYF.

This clone has more than one count but fewer than ten. The rearrangement uses TRBV4-3 and TRBJ2-5; 8 nucleotides line up with TRBD2. Germline lookup yields CDR1 LGHNA and CDR2 YSLEER. V gave up 3 bases and J gave up 5 bases; unmatched junction bases: 14. The CDR3 has 17 amino acids. The CDR3 spells CASSQMISRGGMETQYF. CDR3 bases: TGCGCCAGCAGCCAGATGATTAGCCGGGGGGGGATGGAGACCCAGTACTTC.

The chain is built from TRBV18 and TRBJ2-3; D is undetermined. The ends were cut back, 5 bases at V and 2 bases at J, with 5 bases in the middle. The CDR3 is 12 amino acids. Germline assignment: CDR1 KGHSH and CDR2 LQKENI. The CDR3 protein is CASSTPTDTQYF. The CDR3 DNA reads as TGTGCCAGCTCAACTCCCACAGATACGCAGTATTTT. Complete variable domain (other parts from reference TRBV18 and TRBJ2-3): NAGVMQNPRHLVRRRGQEARLRCSPMKGHSHVYWYRQLPEEGLKFMVYLQKENIIDESGMPKERFSAEFPKEGPSILRIQQVVRGDSAAYFCASSTPTDTQYFGPGTRLTVL.

This clone has only a few counts. Here the CDR3 reads CASSTGTGNIQYF. The DNA for the CDR3 is TGTGCCAGCAGTACAGGGACAGGCAACATTCAGTACTTC. This chain connects TRBV6-5 to TRBJ2-4; 8 nucleotides match TRBD1. CDR3 length equals 13 residues. Germline V gene data show CDR1 as MNHEY and CDR2 as SVGAGI. J gave up 7 bases and V 5 bases, and 4 bases lay outside the gene matches.

The chain uses TRBV25-1 and TRBJ2-3, with 9 bases fitting TRBD2. The V gene's germline CDR1 is MGHDK and CDR2 SYGVNS. The CDR3 contains 17 residues. V shed 0 bases and J 5 bases; nucleotides not matched to a gene: 9. DNA for the CDR3: TGTGCCAGCAGTGAATATCGCGGGAGGGAAGCTGGAGATACGCAGTATTTT. Residues: CASSEYRGREAGDTQYF.

The CDR3: CASSVTWDNSGNTIYF. The CDR3 DNA reads TGTGCCAGCAGCGTAACTTGGGACAACTCTGGAAACACCATATATTTT. The chain couples TRBV9 to TRBJ1-3; the D gene is possibly TRBD1 (6 bases). The germline V gene encodes CDR1 SGDLS and CDR2 YYNGEE. CDR3 length: 16 residues. The ends were cut back, 1 base at V and 0 bases at J, with 11 bases in the middle.